A single sample gave rise to the 20 T cell receptor beta chains below, sequenced in a study of blood T cell repertoires in COVID-19. TCRdb's table, derived via immunoSEQ multiplex PCR, lists solely in-frame clones and lacks some. The data contain approximately 330,000 clones, around 90% of them singletons. The sample comprised peripheral blood. The receptors shown here come from a man between 25 and 39 years old with COVID-19, enrolled during active disease.

This chain connects TRBV2 to TRBJ1-1; D uncertain. Germline CDR1 SNHLY, CDR2 FYNNEI. The V gene lost 4 bases and the J gene lost 10 bases, with 13 bases spanning the gap. CDR3 size: 12 residues. CDR3 in DNA: TGTGCCAGCAGTGTTGGGTTGGGGAGAGCTTTCTTT. It yields the protein CASSVGLGRAFF.

The chain has TRBV6-2 or TRBV6-3 and TRBJ1-2, with a weak D call TRBD1 (6 bases). The V gene's germline CDR1 is MNHEY and CDR2 SVGEGT. V shed 2 bases and J shed 3 bases, with 13 bases lying between them. This CDR3 region has 15 residues. CDR3 in DNA: TGTGCCAGCAGTTACAACCGACAGGCCCACTATGGCTACACCTTC. It specifies CASSYNRQAHYGYTF.

The chain employs TRBV5-4 and TRBJ2-5; D possibly corresponds to TRBD1 (6 bases). Germline V gives CDR1 SGHNT, CDR2 YYREEE (reference sequence). This CDR3 is built from 15 residues. V was pared by 4 bases and J by 2 bases, with 15 bases between. CDR3 sequence reads: CASSRAGVMQETQYF. The CDR3 nucleotides are TGTGCCAGCAGCAGGGCAGGGGTAATGCAAGAGACCCAGTACTTC.

The V gene is TRBV7-9, the J gene TRBJ2-1, with 9 bases that match TRBD1. Per the germline V gene, CDR1 is SEHNR and CDR2 is FQNEAQ (reference sequence). CDR3 length equals 15 residues. V lost 1 base and J lost 14; bases outside the gene matches: 12. DNA for the CDR3: TGTGCCAGCAGCTTAGATTATCGGGACAGGGAGGAAAAGTTCTTC. It codes for CASSLDYRDREEKFF.

This clone was found once. The chain joins TRBV15 to TRBJ2-6; possibly TRBD1 for D (5 bases). CDR3 length: 15 residues. The ends were cut back, 2 bases at V and 1 base at J, with 6 bases in the middle. From germline, CDR1 is LNHNV and CDR2 YYDKDF (reference sequence). The CDR3 region is CATSRQGSGANVLTF. CDR3 bases: TGTGCCACCAGCAGACAGGGATCTGGGGCCAACGTCCTGACTTTC.

The V gene is TRBV19, the J gene TRBJ1-4; 7 bases match TRBD1. Germline lookup yields CDR1 LNHDA and CDR2 SQIVND (reference sequence). The CDR3 sequence is 17 residues long. Trimming at V came to 2 bases and at J to 3 bases, leaving 9 bases not matched to a gene. The CDR3: CASSIMGQKGSNEKLFF. CDR3 bases: TGTGCCAGTAGTATAATGGGACAGAAAGGATCTAATGAAAAACTGTTTTTT.

The chain has TRBV18 and TRBJ2-7; D is unresolved. Trimming removed 3 bases at V and 6 bases at J, with 9 bases between. The CDR3 is made up of 12 amino acids. Germline lookup yields CDR1 KGHSH and CDR2 LQKENI. In nucleotides, the CDR3 is TGTGCCAGCTCACCCCTCGGCGGCGAGCAGTACTTC. Translated, it gives CASSPLGGEQYF.

The chain uses TRBV27 and TRBJ2-3, with no clear D. Germline assignment: CDR1 MNHEY and CDR2 SMNVEV (reference sequence). CDR3 size: 16 residues. Trimming removed 2 bases from V and 1 base from J, with 13 bases in between. CDR3 in DNA: TGTGCCAGCAGTTTAATGTCCATCCGGGGCACAGATACGCAGTATTTT. This sequence encodes CASSLMSIRGTDTQYF.

In nucleotides, the CDR3 is TGTGCCAGCAGCTTAGCTGAGGACTACGAGCAGTACTTC. Protein: CASSLAEDYEQYF. The rearrangement links TRBV7-8 to TRBJ2-7; D is unclear. This CDR3 is 13 amino acids long. Germline lookup yields CDR1 SGHVS and CDR2 FQNEAQ. V lost 0 bases and J lost 3, with 6 bases in between.

The table lists this clone with a count of one. V gene TRBV29-1 combines with J gene TRBJ2-2; D might be TRBD1 (6 bases). The germline V gene encodes CDR1 SQVTM and CDR2 ANQGSEA. This CDR3 comprises 16 residues. Between the trimmed V and J ends, which lost 0 bases and 1 base, there was a span of 12 bases. CDR3 sequence (DNA): TGCAGCGTTGAAGATCTTAGGACAGAGAACACCGGGGAGCTGTTTTTT. Protein sequence: CSVEDLRTENTGELFF.

This chain uses TRBV7-9 with TRBJ1-4, with D hard to call. The ends were cut back, 5 bases at V and 0 bases at J, with 10 bases in the middle. There are 15 residues in the CDR3. Germline V lookup: CDR1 SEHNR, CDR2 FQNEAQ (reference sequence). The CDR3 sequence is CASSPTVATNEKLFF. DNA of the CDR3: TGTGCCAGCAGCCCCACGGTTGCAACTAATGAAAAACTGTTTTTT.

This clone was counted a single time. The J gene is TRBJ2-3, the V gene TRBV6-5, with D perhaps TRBD2 (7 bases). Germline CDR1 and CDR2: MNHEY and SVGAGI. Trimming shortened V by 0 bases and J by 6 bases, and 16 bases separated the two germline ends. The length of the CDR3 is 16 residues. CDR3: CASSYSGASGADTQYF. The CDR3, as DNA: TGTGCCAGCAGTTACTCGGGGGCTAGCGGAGCCGATACGCAGTATTTT.

The rearrangement uses TRBV21-1 and TRBJ2-3; the table names TRBD2, a call not compared with the DNA. TRBV21-1 is shown as a pseudogene. This CDR3 has 17 amino acids. In nucleotides, the CDR3 is TGTGCCAGCAGCAAAGGGGGTAGCGGGAGTATAACAGATACGCAGTATTTT. It translates to CASSKGGSGSITDTQYF.

Details on this clone: Other DNA sequences in this specimen translate into the identical CDR3. The rearrangement joins TRBV6-5 to TRBJ1-5; the D gene is possibly TRBD1 (5 bases). Germline CDR1 is MNHEY and CDR2 is SVGAGI. The CDR3 totals 13 residues. V was shortened by 3 bases and J by 4 bases, with 7 bases between the two germline ends. CDR3 loop: CASSYGGNQPQHF. The CDR3 DNA reads TGTGCCAGCAGTTATGGGGGGAATCAGCCCCAGCATTTT.

The chain uses TRBV6-2 or TRBV6-3 and TRBJ1-2, with 8 bases fitting TRBD1. From germline, CDR1 is MNHEY and CDR2 SVGEGT. J was trimmed by 2 bases and V by 4 bases; bases with no gene match: 6. The CDR3 is 15 amino acids. CDR3 protein: CASSWDRLKNYGYTF. The CDR3, as DNA: TGTGCCAGCAGTTGGGACAGGCTTAAGAACTATGGCTACACCTTC.

The chain has TRBV3-1 (or the pseudogene TRBV3-2) and TRBJ2-7; 11 bases are shared with TRBD2. In germline, CDR1 is LGHDT, CDR2 YNNKEL (reference sequence). The CDR3 length is 15 residues. The junction had 8 bases not matched to a gene; V was cut back by 4 bases and J by 6 bases. CDR3 in amino acids: CASSPNSGGASEQYF. Here the CDR3 DNA reads TGTGCCAGCAGCCCAAATAGCGGGGGGGCTAGCGAGCAGTACTTC.

J is TRBJ2-7 and V is TRBV10-3; TRBD1 agrees at 8 bases. With 0 bases clipped from V and 3 bases from J, the junction kept 4 bases outside the gene matches. This CDR3 has 15 residues. Germline CDR1 is ENHRY and CDR2 is SYGVKD. For the CDR3, the DNA is TGTGCCATCAGTGAGTCCGGGACAGGAGGCTACGAGCAGTACTTC. Amino acid sequence: CAISESGTGGYEQYF.

The rearrangement uses TRBV28 and TRBJ2-2, with D possibly matching TRBD1 (6 bases). Trimming stripped 7 bases from V and 1 base from J, with 13 bases between. The CDR3 is 15 amino acids. Germline V gene sequence: CDR1 MDHEN, CDR2 SYDVKM. This CDR3 is CASTLVRGNTGELFF. CDR3 nucleotides: TGTGCCAGCACCCTGGTCAGGGGGAACACCGGGGAGCTGTTTTTT.

The rearrangement joins TRBV5-4 to TRBJ1-6; no firm D call. The germline CDR1 and CDR2 sequences are SGHNT and YYREEE (reference sequence). Trimming cost V 0 bases and J 5 bases, with 9 bases left between them. The CDR3 is 15 amino acids. The CDR3 loop is CASSLESPHNSPLHF. The CDR3, as DNA: TGTGCCAGCAGCTTGGAGAGCCCTCATAATTCACCCCTCCACTTT.

This chain uses TRBV24-1 with TRBJ2-2, with a weak D call TRBD2 (7 bases). V was trimmed by 9 bases and J by 2 bases, leaving 15 bases between them. Per germline, CDR1 KGHDR and CDR2 SFDVKD. This CDR3 has 15 residues. CDR3 protein: CATHGEGGNTGELFF. Written as DNA, the CDR3 is TGTGCCACCCACGGGGAGGGGGGAAACACCGGGGAGCTGTTTTTT.